The T cell receptor (beta chain) under discussion was sequenced for a study of cytomegalovirus exposure and HLA in healthy donors listed by TCRdb under 2017. Describing the broader study: In an earlier analysis of 587 of the donors, around 290 Gb of sequence data and 90 million to 120 million unique TCR beta sequences from 150 million to 200 million T cells were reported. Besides the first cohort of hundreds of subjects, a separate validation cohort made up of around 120 different subjects was used. A later genetic analysis used genome-wide SNP genotypes for 398 of the 666 donors, treating that subset as a discovery cohort. The study profiled the T cell repertoires of 550 to 700 subjects by immunosequencing and related them to cytomegalovirus serostatus. The aim of the study was to test whether cataloging public T cell receptors could identify signatures of past pathogen exposure. Every discovery cohort repertoire had been produced on one sequencing platform. Among 300 to 500 genotyped donors of the cohort, an average of approximately 240,000 unique TCR beta nucleotide sequences was sequenced per donor, of which 15% to 20% were non-productive. HLA typing included class I and class II loci at four-digit resolution. An earlier analysis of approximately 500 of the donors applied high-throughput TCR beta sequencing to assess whether each TCR beta V gene segment acted as functional or pseudogenic. To study patterns of TCR occurrence, a later analysis re-analyzed previously published TCR beta repertoires from around 670 donors and added high-resolution HLA genotyping. Rather than drawing on any new phenotypic data, the later analysis identified candidate immune exposures from TCR beta sequences and the way those sequences occurred across donors. An early release that covered several hundred HLA-typed donors contained around 300 gigabases of sequencing data and 65 million to 100 million unique TCR sequences. To predict cytomegalovirus infection status, the study brought together high-throughput TCR immunosequencing, statistical association of individual TCRs with disease status, and machine learning. Five DR-DQ haplotypes were handled as single units for association and clustering, since linkage in the cohort was strong. The genetic ancestry cluster associated with self-reported Caucasian donors included 70% to 85% of the 398 genotyped donors. Typing coverage varied by locus: 629-630 donors for A, B, C, DRB1 and DQB1; under 550 for DQA1; over 600 for DPA1; more than 450 for DPB1. Donor age, sex, ethnicity and CMV serostatus were compiled together with the repertoire data. Broader findings and caveats from the paper: The earlier analysis of 587 of the donors excluded approximately 17 rarely observed V segments, including chromosome 9 orphons, because counts were too low. Compared with equally common non-associated chains, HLA-associated TCR beta chains in a later analysis were more clonally expanded and had lower generation probabilities. In an earlier analysis of 587 of the donors, most TCR beta V segments were observed in productive rearrangements about 90% or about 30% of the time, broadly matching IMGT annotations. Sequencing depth was assumed to be roughly uniform across donors in the presence/absence analyses, though that assumption may not hold. In vitro tests confirmed that a few of the cytomegalovirus-associated TCR beta chains recognize cytomegalovirus antigens. In a later analysis, TCR association rates were found to vary across HLA loci, with the most associated TCRs seen for DRB1 alleles and the fewest for HLA-C alleles. According to a later analysis, parvovirus B19, influenza, CMV and Epstein-Barr virus appeared linked to several top co-occurrence clusters. HLA typing was unavailable for some donors at each locus, so association tests used only the typed subset. Most TCR sequences were seen in very few donors, while some public TCRs were found in many individuals. Correlated functional status among segregating V segments might be attributable to linkage disequilibrium, but an unknown experimental factor could not be ruled out. A later genetic analysis reported fewer N-insertions in productive TCRs among donors in an Asian-associated ancestry cluster than the approximately 670-donor mean. This cohort had only TCR beta chains sequenced, and the lack of alpha or paired-chain data limited which features could be detected. A further reported finding was that TCR beta sequences accurately predicted the HLA-A and HLA-B alleles for most subjects in the first cohort. The sequencing pipeline was judged likely to have produced a cluster of highly shared sequence variants as a technical artifact. In a later analysis, most CMV-associated TCR beta chains were found to appear HLA-restricted, with HLA associations seemingly driven largely by CMV exposure. In the study, around 160 TCR beta chains were listed as associated with cytomegalovirus. In both the original and validation cohorts, the classifier was reported to diagnose cytomegalovirus status with high specificity and sensitivity. It was suggested by the authors that the approach could potentially be generalized to other disease states and immunological phenotypes. Immune exposure information for the cohort was limited to CMV serostatus. A later analysis associated roughly 17,000 TCR beta sequences with specific HLA alleles at a false discovery rate of 0.05. Strong co-occurrence of HLA alleles, especially DR and DQ, made assigning TCR associations to individual alleles difficult. Because the 87-base-pair reads could not distinguish some IMGT-functional V segments, including TRBV6-2 and TRBV6-3, those segments were excluded. In a later genetic analysis, a missense DCLRE1C variant was associated with V-gene and J-gene trimming of TCR beta chains, and the association was replicated in an independent cohort.

Library method: the immunoSEQ multiplex PCR assay. For the multiplex PCR, a mixture combining 60 forward primers for TCR Vbeta segments and 13 reverse primers for TCR Jbeta segments was used. The CDR3 region of rearranged TCR beta genes was amplified from genomic DNA with a multiplex PCR assay. The Illumina HiSeq System was used to sequence the amplified TCR beta libraries as 87-base-pair reads. In the original analysis: A later analysis tallied tens of millions of unique TCR beta chains across the 660 or so repertoires, and approximately 12 million of those chains were shared by two or more donors. To remove PCR and sequencing errors, raw reads were error-corrected and collapsed into unique sequences using a nearest-neighbor algorithm that merged closely related sequences. V, D and J gene segments were assigned by aligning CDR3 sequences to IMGT reference sequences. Each retained sequence needed at least a six-nucleotide match to both a V gene segment and a J gene segment. Rearrangements were called productive when the CDR3 lacked stop codons and stayed in frame with V and J; all others were non-productive. CDR3 was defined according to IMGT convention as the region running from the second conserved V-encoded cysteine to the conserved J-encoded phenylalanine. In an earlier analysis of 550 to 650 of the donors, sequences lacking an unambiguous match to a single V gene segment were excluded. In an earlier analysis of 587 of the donors, V segments were called functional above 56.7% productive rearrangements and were called segregating when the between-donor standard deviation exceeded 5%. A statistical classification framework was developed to diagnose cytomegalovirus status using the catalog of TCR beta chain sequences. V and J gene assignment, in a later analysis, came from comparing TCR nucleotide sequences with IMGT/GENE-DB human TR gene sequences. Using the TCRdist pipeline, a later analysis assigned CDR3 sequences along with most-parsimonious VDJ recombination scenarios. In a later analysis, every TCR beta chain was defined by the combination of its CDR3 amino acid sequence and its V-gene family, and reads without a unique V-gene family were dropped. As a way to deal with suspected cross-contamination and a sequencing artifact, a later analysis dropped nearly 600 nucleotide sequences that were highly shared and had low generation probability. In a later analysis, a clonal expansion index was calculated for each public chain from normalized within-repertoire ranks of inferred template counts. In a later analysis, generation probabilities were computed using a VDJ recombination model fitted to out-of-frame rearrangements, and the results were checked against IGoR. A later analysis scored TCR-TCR, TCR-HLA and TCR-CMV co-occurrence with hypergeometric tests, applying a repertoire-size bias correction to TCR pairs. To estimate false discovery rates, a later analysis permuted the HLA or CMV assignments 20 times. In a later analysis, co-occurring TCRs were grouped using DBSCAN, with TCRdist sequence similarity added in when clustering inside HLA-allele-positive subsets. Co-occurrence clustering excluded repertoires with fewer than 30,000 or more than 120,000 public chains, plus five with anomalous nucleotide sharing. TCRdb mirrors the immuneACCESS table, restricted to in-frame sequences. Some clones are absent from its copies; in checked studies, under half trace to an unresolved V gene, and the reason for the others is unknown. V and J calls and clone size are as listed in that table; D and trimming were resolved from the DNA. For this sample there are a few hundred thousand clones; about 80% appear just once. The ten largest clones take up around 8% of the sample.

The cohort comprised fewer than 750 healthy bone marrow donors. At the time of sampling, all cohort members were nominally healthy, though unrecorded immune exposures were likely present. The donor tested CMV seropositive and was one of the 289 seropositive cohort members. A peripheral blood sample was provided by each donor, and peripheral blood mononuclear cells were used for TCR beta sequencing. Genomic DNA was extracted from the blood cell samples with the Qiagen DNeasy Blood Extraction Kit. In this sample, this clone turned up once. No antigen is known for it. No clone much larger than this one lies a single base away; base qualities are absent. Here V drops 1 base and J drops 6 bases, and the junction holds 7 bases not matched to any gene. The CDR3 starts with the cysteine, ends with the phenylalanine, and has 17 residues. The kept DNA is CDR3 alone, 51 bases in frame from the first base. CDR1 MGHRA and CDR2 YSYEKL were looked up in the germline V gene.

Recombination joined TRBV4-1 with TRBJ2-1; TRBD2 agrees with 12 junctional bases. The sequence was obtained from a woman aged 60 to 75 in good health and CMV-seropositive. What was sequenced was PBMCs. The CDR3 region: CASSQGSLAGGPNEQFF. The nucleotide sequence is given as TGCGCCAGCAGCCAAGGAAGCCTAGCGGGAGGGCCCAATGAGCAGTTCTTC.